The 4 T cell receptor beta chains listed next were all sequenced from one sample in a study of early T cells in non-severe SARS-CoV-2 infection. Each CDR3 protein gets one entry after TCRdb re-called the 5' RACE reads with MiXCR. The profile shows tens of thousands of distinct CDR3 sequences, less than 5.5% of them singletons. The sample was whole blood. These receptors all stem from an adult who was a healthcare worker with PCR-confirmed SARS-CoV-2 infection or an uninfected control (not recorded which).

This clonotype was seen many times. V gene TRBV15 combines with J gene TRBJ2-7; maybe TRBD2 (6 bases). Trimming took 5 bases from V and 9 from J, leaving 17 bases between them. The CDR3 sequence is 13 residues long. The germline CDR1 and CDR2 sequences are LNHNV and YYDKDF (reference sequence). CDR3 residues: CATSGFRDSGQYF. Here the CDR3 DNA reads TGTGCCACCAGCGGATTCCGGGACTCGGGGCAGTACTTC.

This clonotype was found many times. This chain uses TRBV5-6 with TRBJ2-2; D unclear. With 4 bases removed from V and 3 bases from J, the gap between germline ends came to 19 bases. This CDR3 is built from 17 residues. Germline V gene data show CDR1 as SGHDT and CDR2 as YYEEEE. The CDR3 reads CASSPRRANWDTGELFF. The CDR3 DNA sequence: TGTGCCAGCAGCCCCCGCCGAGCCAATTGGGACACCGGGGAGCTGTTTTTT.

This clonotype was detected ten times or more. This chain joins TRBV6-6 and TRBJ2-7; D gene unclear. Trimming cost V 4 bases and J 1 base, with 5 bases left between them. Germline CDR1 is MNHNY and CDR2 is SVGAGI (reference sequence). CDR3 length: 12 amino acids. CDR3 DNA sequence: TGTGCCAGCAGTTCAGATTCCTACGAGCAGTACTTC. Its translation is CASSSDSYEQYF.

The table lists this clonotype with many counts. This chain uses TRBV29-1 with TRBJ1-2; D may be TRBD1 (5 bases). Deletions cut 2 bases from V and 8 bases from J, with 15 bases between. The germline CDR1 and CDR2 sequences are SQVTM and ANQGSEA. The CDR3 has 13 amino acids. This CDR3 reads CSVEPFQGKGYTF. The CDR3 DNA reads as TGCAGCGTTGAACCCTTTCAGGGAAAGGGCTACACCTTC.